What follows are 21 T cell receptor beta chains derived from one specimen sequenced in a study of cytomegalovirus exposure and HLA in healthy donors. The PCR made use of 60 Vbeta and 13 Jbeta primers. Some clones are missing from TCRdb's copy, which holds only in-frame ones; the method was immunoSEQ multiplex PCR. This table holds under 110,000 clones, 75% found once. Sequenced material: PBMCs. All receptors come from a man aged 35 to 55 in good health and CMV-seronegative.

With regard to this clone: Distinct nucleotide sequences in the sample also encode this CDR3. The V call is TRBV5-5, the J call TRBJ1-5, with D unresolved. The germline gives CDR1 SGHKS, CDR2 YYEKEE (reference sequence). Trimming pared 0 bases from V and 2 bases from J, leaving 6 bases between. CDR3 length equals 14 residues. The CDR3 DNA sequence: TGTGCCAGCAGCTTGGCGGCGGGCAATCAGCCCCAGCATTTT. This codes for CASSLAAGNQPQHF.

In this sample, this clone turned up a few times. The chain is built from TRBV6-5 and TRBJ2-5; 7 bases map to TRBD2. The germline V gene has CDR1 MNHEY and CDR2 SVGAGI. The CDR3 totals 13 residues. Trimming at V came to 4 bases and at J to 5 bases, leaving 4 bases not matched to a gene. The CDR3 reads CASSWGGFETQYF. DNA for the CDR3: TGTGCCAGCAGTTGGGGGGGTTTTGAGACCCAGTACTTC.

The V and J genes are TRBV7-9 and TRBJ1-1, with D unresolved. Deletions cut 5 bases from V and 0 bases from J, with 13 bases between. CDR1 and CDR2 from the germline V gene are SEHNR and FQNEAQ (reference sequence). This CDR3 is built from 15 residues. The CDR3 sequence: CASSPPGGLNTEAFF. CDR3 DNA sequence: TGTGCCAGCAGCCCCCCGGGAGGGCTGAACACTGAAGCTTTCTTT.

The DNA for the CDR3 is TGTGCCAGCAGCTTAGAATTTCCTAGCGGGGGGGCTTCTGTCTCCGGGTCAGATACGCAGTATTTT. Protein product: CASSLEFPSGGASVSGSDTQYF. The rearrangement uses TRBV13 and TRBJ2-3; 12 nucleotides match TRBD2. CDR1 and CDR2 (germline): PRHDT, FYEKMQ (reference sequence). CDR3 length equals 22 residues. The V gene end was trimmed by 1 base and the J gene end by 4 bases; junction bases not matched to a gene: 21.

The gene calls are TRBV6-1 and TRBJ2-7, with a possible D match to TRBD1 (5 bases). The CDR3 length is 13 residues. Germline assignment: CDR1 MNHNS and CDR2 SASEGT. V was trimmed by 1 base and J by 6 bases, leaving 10 bases between them. This CDR3 reads CASSEGGASEQYF. The CDR3 bases are TGTGCCAGCAGTGAAGGGGGCGCGTCCGAGCAGTACTTC.

In this sample, this clone turned up once. The junction departs from the called germline gene at one end, perhaps through a read error. The chain joins TRBV7-9 to TRBJ1-3; D is ambiguous. The germline gives CDR1 SEHNR, CDR2 FQNEAQ (reference sequence). The CDR3 is 13 amino acids. The CDR3 DNA reads as TGTGCCAGCAGCTTAAATGAGGGAACCACCATATATTTT. Translated: CASSLNEGTTIYF.

The CDR3 here is CSVRTSGGNTGELFF. CDR3 in DNA: TGCAGCGTCAGGACTAGCGGGGGGAACACCGGGGAGCTGTTTTTT. The chain joins TRBV29-1 to TRBJ2-2; TRBD2 aligns across 13 bases. This CDR3 has 15 amino acids. The V segment lost 6 bases and the J segment 1 base; nucleotides outside the gene matches: 2. Germline assignment: CDR1 SQVTM and CDR2 ANQGSEA.

A single count supports this clone. The V and J genes are TRBV9 and TRBJ2-1; 13 nucleotides agree with TRBD2. CDR1 and CDR2 (germline): SGDLS, YYNGEE. V was clipped by 3 bases and J by 10 bases; unmatched bases: 10. The CDR3 contains 16 residues. The CDR3 sequence is CASSALTSGGGGEQFF. In DNA form, the CDR3 reads TGTGCCAGCAGCGCCCTAACTAGCGGGGGGGGCGGCGAGCAGTTCTTC.

The chain combines TRBV4-2 with TRBJ2-5; possibly TRBD1 for D (5 bases). The DNA end favors TRBJ2-7, so the J call may be wrong. The CDR3 is made up of 17 amino acids. CDR1 and CDR2 from the germline V gene are LGHNA and YNFKEQ. CDR3 coding DNA: TGTGCCAGCAGCCAAGACTTTCGAACAGGCCCTTCCTACGAGCAGTACTTC. Protein sequence: CASSQDFRTGPSYEQYF.

V is TRBV11-2 and J is TRBJ2-5; TRBD2 is a possible D gene (5 bases). The CDR3 is 11 amino acids. Germline CDR1 reads SGHAT; CDR2 reads FQNNGV. The V end lost 4 bases, the J end lost 7 bases, and 7 bases lay between the germline ends. The CDR3 reads CASSSGGTQYF. The CDR3 nucleotides are TGTGCCAGCAGCTCCGGAGGGACCCAGTACTTC.

The CDR3 sequence: CASRTNTEAFF. Written as DNA, the CDR3 is TGTGCCAGCAGAACAAACACTGAAGCTTTCTTT. This chain links TRBV6-5 with TRBJ1-1; no definite D call. The germline CDR1 and CDR2 sequences are MNHEY and SVGAGI. There are 11 residues in the CDR3. Trimming took off 6 bases at V and 2 bases at J, with 4 bases between the two ends.

The chain carries TRBV19 and TRBJ1-1, with 11 bases that match TRBD1. Germline CDR1 LNHDA, CDR2 SQIVND (reference sequence). V lost 5 bases, J lost 1 base, and 12 bases stayed unmatched. The CDR3 loop spans 18 amino acids. DNA for the CDR3: TGTGCCAGTAGTCTAAGGACAGGGGGCGTTGGTGCGAACACTGAAGCTTTCTTT. Translation gives CASSLRTGGVGANTEAFF.

The chain employs TRBV19 and TRBJ1-3; TRBD1 is a possible D gene (6 bases). The CDR3 sequence is 14 residues long. Germline V gene sequence: CDR1 LNHDA, CDR2 SQIVND (reference sequence). The V end lost 3 bases, the J end lost 0 bases, and 6 bases lay between the germline ends. The CDR3 DNA sequence: TGTGCCAGTAGTATGGGGGCCTCTGGAAACACCATATATTTT. It codes for CASSMGASGNTIYF. The full variable domain, completed using reference TRBV19 and TRBJ1-3, is DGGITQSPKYLFRKEGQNVTLSCEQNLNHDAMYWYRQDPGQGLRLIYYSQIVNDFQKGDIAEGYSVSREKKESFPLTVTSAQKNPTAFYLCASSMGASGNTIYFGEGSWLTVV.

The V gene is TRBV19, the J gene TRBJ2-1, with TRBD1 identical over 11 bases. The V gene end was trimmed by 8 bases and the J gene end by 3 bases; junction bases not matched to a gene: 6. CDR3 size: 15 residues. From germline, CDR1 is LNHDA and CDR2 SQIVND (reference sequence). The CDR3 protein is CASLRTGGYYNEQFF. The CDR3 DNA is TGTGCCAGTCTTAGGACAGGGGGCTACTACAATGAGCAGTTCTTC.

A single count supports this clone. The chain is built from TRBV13 and TRBJ2-1; the match to TRBD2 covers 7 bases. Germline loops: CDR1 PRHDT, CDR2 FYEKMQ (reference sequence). This CDR3 spans 17 amino acids. The ends lost 2 bases at V and 0 bases at J; junction bases unmatched: 7. CDR3 protein: CASSLRSGGGSYNEQFF. In nucleotides, the CDR3 is TGTGCCAGCAGCTTAAGGTCCGGCGGGGGCTCCTACAATGAGCAGTTCTTC.

The V call is TRBV6-6, the J call TRBJ2-1; 10 bases map to TRBD2. CDR3 length equals 15 residues. The germline CDR1 and CDR2 sequences are MNHNY and SVGAGI (reference sequence). The J segment lost 4 bases and the V segment lost 6 bases, leaving 6 bases of the junction unmatched. The CDR3 DNA reads TGTGCCAGCAGCCATGTGACTAGCGGGTACAATGAGCAGTTCTTC. It codes for CASSHVTSGYNEQFF.

V gene TRBV25-1 combines with J gene TRBJ1-2; 7 bases match TRBD1. The CDR3 sequence is 12 residues long. The ends lost 8 bases at V and 4 bases at J; junction bases unmatched: 4. The germline CDR1 and CDR2 sequences are MGHDK and SYGVNS. The CDR3 DNA reads as TGTGCCAGCTCAGGGGACAGCTATGGCTACACCTTC. This sequence encodes CASSGDSYGYTF.

The chain combines TRBV11-2 with TRBJ2-7; TRBD1 is a possible D gene (5 bases). V dropped 0 bases and J dropped 2 bases, with 8 bases sitting between them. The germline CDR1 and CDR2 sequences are SGHAT and FQNNGV. This CDR3 is 14 amino acids long. The CDR3 nucleotides are TGTGCCAGCAGCTTAGACTTGACAGCCTACGAGCAGTACTTC. It is translated as CASSLDLTAYEQYF.

The chain joins TRBV6-1 to TRBJ2-7; D is unresolved. Germline assignment: CDR1 MNHNS and CDR2 SASEGT. The CDR3 covers 14 residues. V was shortened by 9 bases and J by 3 bases, with 18 bases between the two germline ends. DNA for the CDR3: TGTGCCAGTAAAACGGCCAACCCGGGCTACGAGCAGTACTTC. This translates into CASKTANPGYEQYF.

The V call is TRBV10-2, the J call TRBJ2-7, with D maybe TRBD1 (5 bases). Germline loops: CDR1 WSHSY, CDR2 SAAADI. V was clipped by 9 bases and J by 3 bases, with 15 bases between them. The CDR3 sequence is 13 residues long. In DNA form, the CDR3 reads TGCGCCAGTGTGGGGCAGCTACTCTACGAGCAGTACTTC. Translating it yields CASVGQLLYEQYF.

The genes are TRBV25-1 and TRBJ1-2, with D possibly TRBD1 on 5 matching bases. V lost 5 bases and J 7 bases, leaving 20 bases between the germline ends. This CDR3 spans 15 amino acids. From germline, CDR1 is MGHDK and CDR2 SYGVNS. The CDR3 reads CASSSFGEQASGYTF. The CDR3 nucleotides read TGTGCCAGCAGTTCATTCGGAGAACAGGCTAGTGGCTACACCTTC.